A single T cell receptor beta chain is shown here with its context. What it binds is not known. This entry comes from a study of OX40 agonist ivuxolimab in advanced cancers. Study at large: Enrollees could have had prior anti-PD-1, anti-PD-L1 or anti-CTLA-4 therapy, which about 42% had received. Partial responses, seen in three patients, involved one hepatocellular carcinoma and two cutaneous melanomas. Study-wide findings and caveats: Specificity for antigen went undetermined in the expanded peripheral T cells. Expanded clones belonging to CD8+ T cells outnumbered, on average, those of CD4+.

Data came from immunoSEQ multiplex PCR; TCRdb stores just in-frame clones and leaves some out. The table shows approximately 100,000 clones, with around nine tenths occurring only once. J was trimmed by 6 bases and V by 1 base; bases with no gene match: 4. Germline CDR1 and CDR2: SGHDT and YYEEEE. CDR3 length: 14 amino acids. Source: CD4+ or CD8+ T cells sorted from blood, taken in a trial of the OX40 agonist ivuxolimab. The TCR was taken from an adult with an advanced solid tumor such as melanoma, head and neck, liver or kidney cancer. This rearrangement joins TRBV5-6 to TRBJ1-5; 7 nucleotides line up with TRBD1. The CDR3: CASSLKGALQPQHF. The CDR3 nucleotides read TGTGCCAGCAGCTTGAAGGGGGCACTTCAGCCCCAGCATTTT.